The 21 T cell receptor beta chains below all came from one sample that was sequenced in a study of PD-1 blockade in classical Hodgkin lymphoma. Sequencing used immunoSEQ multiplex PCR; TCRdb keeps in-frame clones, though not all of them. This sample has about 41,000 clones, with around 74% found just once. Sample time point: cycle 4 day 1 (C4D1), after 6 weeks of nivolumab. Each of the patients experienced relapse following autologous stem cell transplantation, and their brentuximab vedotin exposure differed. The input for sequencing was peripheral blood mononuclear cells (PBMCs), taken before the fourth cycle of nivolumab. Every receptor here comes from a human donor with classical Hodgkin lymphoma.

This chain links TRBV7-2 with TRBJ2-1, with D perhaps matching TRBD2 (7 bases). Germline CDR1 and CDR2: SGHTA and FQGNSA. V lost 0 bases and J 7 bases, leaving 10 bases between the germline ends. The CDR3 extends over 14 amino acids. In DNA, the CDR3 is TGTGCCAGCAGCTTAGCGGGGGGGCCGAATGAGCAGTTCTTC. Amino acid sequence: CASSLAGGPNEQFF.

This chain links TRBV5-4 with TRBJ2-1; D not certain. The V end was cut by 3 bases, the J end by 9 bases, with 13 bases between. Germline loops: CDR1 SGHNT, CDR2 YYREEE (reference sequence). The CDR3 is 13 residues long. DNA of the CDR3: TGTGCCAGCAGCTCCGGGTTAGGATCTGAGCAGTTCTTC. Its translation: CASSSGLGSEQFF.

V and J are TRBV30 and TRBJ2-7, with TRBD1 matching 7 bases. CDR3 length: 13 residues. The ends lost 2 bases at V and 7 bases at J; junction bases unmatched: 8. The V gene's germline CDR1 is GTSNPN and CDR2 SVGIG (reference sequence). The CDR3 nucleotides read TGTGCCTGGAGTCCGCAGACAGGGCAGGAGCAGTACTTC. Amino acids: CAWSPQTGQEQYF.

The chain uses TRBV27 and TRBJ2-5, with D unresolved. This CDR3 is built from 14 residues. The V end lost 6 bases, the J end lost 3 bases, and 14 bases lay between the germline ends. Germline CDR1 reads MNHEY; CDR2 reads SMNVEV (reference sequence). Here the CDR3 DNA reads TGTGCCAGCAGCCTAACGGATACAGAAGAGACCCAGTACTTC. Translating it yields CASSLTDTEETQYF.

The chain carries TRBV4-1 and TRBJ1-1; no reliable D call. Trimming took 8 bases from V and 1 from J, leaving 8 bases between them. Germline V lookup: CDR1 MGHRA, CDR2 YSYEKL. This CDR3 spans 12 amino acids. The chain's CDR3 is CASRRENTEAFF. The CDR3 bases are TGCGCCAGCCGGAGGGAGAACACTGAAGCTTTCTTT.

The chain recombines TRBV19 with TRBJ2-1; D gene ambiguous. Germline V lookup: CDR1 LNHDA, CDR2 SQIVND (reference sequence). The V gene lost 1 base and the J gene lost 6 bases, with 4 bases spanning the gap. CDR3 length equals 12 residues. Here the CDR3 reads CASSIARNEQFF. DNA for the CDR3: TGTGCCAGTAGTATAGCCCGCAATGAGCAGTTCTTC.

The gene calls are TRBV4-1 and TRBJ1-2; D is unresolved. Trimming cost V 0 bases and J 10 bases, with 6 bases left between them. This CDR3 spans 11 amino acids. The germline gives CDR1 MGHRA, CDR2 YSYEKL. CDR3 nucleotides: TGCGCCAGCAGCCAAGAATCGGCCTACACCTTC. Amino acids: CASSQESAYTF.

V is TRBV10-3 and J is TRBJ1-2; TRBD1 agrees at 7 bases. The germline V gene has CDR1 ENHRY and CDR2 SYGVKD. Unmatched junction bases numbered 3, after V lost 3 bases and J lost 8 bases. There are 12 residues in the CDR3. CDR3 in amino acids: CAISEQGRGYTF. For the CDR3, the DNA is TGTGCCATCAGTGAACAGGGGAGAGGCTACACCTTC.

CDR3 coding DNA: TGTGCCAGCTCACCCGGACTAGCGGGGCCCTACGAGCAGTACTTC. Translating gives CASSPGLAGPYEQYF. The V call is TRBV18, the J call TRBJ2-7; TRBD2 matches at 12 bases. V lost 3 bases, J lost 2 bases, and 2 bases stayed unmatched. There are 15 residues in the CDR3. The germline V gene encodes CDR1 KGHSH and CDR2 LQKENI. The full variable domain, in which reference TRBV18 and TRBJ2-7 provide the parts outside the CDR3, is NAGVMQNPRHLVRRRGQEARLRCSPMKGHSHVYWYRQLPEEGLKFMVYLQKENIIDESGMPKERFSAEFPKEGPSILRIQQVVRGDSAAYFCASSPGLAGPYEQYFGPGTRLTVT.

The rearrangement joins TRBV5-1 to TRBJ2-7; possible D gene TRBD2, 6 bases. Germline CDR1 reads SGHRS; CDR2 reads YFSETQ. The V and J ends lost 4 bases and 2 bases respectively, with 22 bases between them. The CDR3 loop spans 17 amino acids. CDR3 sequence reads: CASSTTPGTPKTYEQYF. The CDR3 nucleotides are TGCGCCAGCAGCACGACCCCCGGGACTCCTAAAACCTACGAGCAGTACTTC.

The V call is TRBV19, the J call TRBJ2-3; 8 bases fit TRBD2. Germline V gives CDR1 LNHDA, CDR2 SQIVND (reference sequence). The CDR3 is made up of 14 amino acids. The ends lost 3 bases at V and 9 bases at J; junction bases unmatched: 8. DNA of the CDR3: TGTGCCAGTAGTATCGAGCGGGGGCCCCGGACGCAGTATTTT. Translation: CASSIERGPRTQYF.

This clone was seen once. CDR3 nucleotides: TGTGCCAGCAGCTTAGTGGGTCTAGCGGGGGCAGATACGCAGTATTTT. Its translation is CASSLVGLAGADTQYF. The chain recombines TRBV7-8 with TRBJ2-3; 10 nucleotides agree with TRBD2. The ends lost 1 base at V and 4 bases at J; junction bases unmatched: 5. Germline assignment: CDR1 SGHVS and CDR2 FQNEAQ. The CDR3 sequence is 16 residues long.

The chain has TRBV9 and TRBJ2-3, with 8 bases lining up with TRBD2. Germline CDR1 SGDLS, CDR2 YYNGEE. The CDR3 length is 17 residues. J gave up 3 bases and V 1 base, and 10 bases lay outside the gene matches. The CDR3 DNA reads TGTGCCAGCAGCGTAACCAGCGGGGGTCACATTACAGATACGCAGTATTTT. Translated: CASSVTSGGHITDTQYF.

The J gene is TRBJ2-1, the V gene TRBV15, with no clear D. Germline assignment: CDR1 LNHNV and CDR2 YYDKDF (reference sequence). Trimming removed 3 bases at V and 4 bases at J, with 7 bases between. This CDR3 has 13 residues. The CDR3 coding sequence is TGTGCCACCAGCAGGGCCCAATACAATGAGCAGTTCTTC. This codes for CATSRAQYNEQFF. The variable domain in full, with the rest retrieved from reference TRBV15 and TRBJ2-1, is DAMVIQNPRYQVTQFGKPVTLSCSQTLNHNVMYWYQQKSSQAPKLLFHYYDKDFNNEADTPDNFQSRRPNTSFCFLDIRSPGLGDTAMYLCATSRAQYNEQFFGPGTRLTVL.

In this sample, this clone is medium-sized. J is TRBJ2-4 and V is TRBV6-1, with 8 bases that match TRBD1. From germline, CDR1 is MNHNS and CDR2 SASEGT. The CDR3 totals 16 residues. With 3 bases clipped from V and 6 bases from J, the junction kept 10 bases outside the gene matches. The CDR3 bases are TGTGCCAGCAGTGACGGTCAGGGGGCCAGGGGAAACATTCAGTACTTC. Its protein product is CASSDGQGARGNIQYF.

This clone was found once. The chain has TRBV7-2 and TRBJ1-5; D unresolved. This CDR3 spans 13 amino acids. Between the trimmed V and J ends, which lost 2 bases and 7 bases, there was a span of 9 bases. CDR1 is SGHTA and CDR2 is FQGNSA in the germline V gene. The CDR3 DNA is TGTGCCAGCAGCTTATTACCGGGACAGCCCCAGCATTTT. This codes for CASSLLPGQPQHF.

This sequence joins TRBV4-1 and TRBJ1-3, with a possible D match to TRBD1 (6 bases). The CDR3 runs to 15 residues. V lost 0 bases, J lost 0 bases, and 6 bases lay in between. Germline-derived CDR1 and CDR2 are MGHRA and YSYEKL. The CDR3 loop is CASSQEGHSGNTIYF. The CDR3 region has the DNA TGCGCCAGCAGCCAAGAGGGACACTCTGGAAACACCATATATTTT.

V is TRBV15 and J is TRBJ1-1, with unresolved D. Germline CDR1 is LNHNV and CDR2 is YYDKDF (reference sequence). This CDR3 has 12 residues. V gave up 0 bases and J gave up 11 bases, with 10 bases separating them. CDR3 in amino acids: CATSRDRGPAFF. CDR3 DNA sequence: TGTGCCACCAGCAGAGATCGAGGGCCGGCTTTCTTT. Filled out from reference TRBV15 and TRBJ1-1, the complete variable domain reads DAMVIQNPRYQVTQFGKPVTLSCSQTLNHNVMYWYQQKSSQAPKLLFHYYDKDFNNEADTPDNFQSRRPNTSFCFLDIRSPGLGDTAMYLCATSRDRGPAFFGQGTRLTVV.

The chain carries TRBV19 and TRBJ1-1; no clear D gene. Germline V gives CDR1 LNHDA, CDR2 SQIVND (reference sequence). The CDR3 loop spans 14 amino acids. V gave up 1 base and J gave up 7 bases, with 13 bases separating them. This chain's CDR3 is CASSIGLFPVEAFF. CDR3 bases: TGTGCCAGTAGTATAGGCCTCTTCCCTGTTGAAGCTTTCTTT. The full variable domain, its missing parts supplied by reference TRBV19 and TRBJ1-1, is DGGITQSPKYLFRKEGQNVTLSCEQNLNHDAMYWYRQDPGQGLRLIYYSQIVNDFQKGDIAEGYSVSREKKESFPLTVTSAQKNPTAFYLCASSIGLFPVEAFFGQGTRLTVV.

The gene calls are TRBV15 and TRBJ1-1; D gene ambiguous. The CDR3 has 16 amino acids. Germline values: CDR1 LNHNV, CDR2 YYDKDF (reference sequence). The germline V and J ends were trimmed by 0 bases and 4 bases, with 15 bases remaining between them. CDR3 region: CATSRDGTPDPTEAFF. The CDR3 DNA reads TGTGCCACCAGCAGAGATGGTACGCCCGATCCCACTGAAGCTTTCTTT.

In DNA form, the CDR3 reads TGTGCCAGCAGCCCTCTAGCGGGGGCTGCTTACTACAATGAGCAGTTCTTC. Protein product: CASSPLAGAAYYNEQFF. The chain links TRBV4-2 to TRBJ2-1; 10 nucleotides agree with TRBD2. The ends lost 4 bases at V and 3 bases at J; junction bases unmatched: 9. CDR1 is LGHNA and CDR2 is YNFKEQ in the germline V gene. The CDR3 totals 17 residues.